This T cell receptor (beta chain) was recorded in a study of graft-versus-host responses after intestinal transplantation. Details on this clone: Antigen specificity is unknown.

Germline values: CDR1 GTSNPN, CDR2 SVGIG (reference sequence). V lost 3 bases and J lost 3; bases outside the gene matches: 2. This CDR3 spans 12 amino acids. The table came from immunoSEQ multiplex PCR; TCRdb's copy has only in-frame clones and leaves some out. The repertoire has about 99,000 clones, roughly 93% of them found once; the top ten carry 0.9% to 1.5%. This material consisted of unstimulated CD8+ T cells sorted from spleen or lymph node cells, taken before intestinal transplant. This chain connects TRBV30 to TRBJ2-7; 7 bases are a match to TRBD1. The TCR comes from a human donor who received an intestinal transplant. The DNA for the CDR3 is TGTGCCTGGAGAGGGGGCGGCTACGAGCAGTACTTC. Translating gives CAWRGGGYEQYF.